The 25 T cell receptor beta chains below come from one sample, sequenced in a study of CD8+ T cells in alopecia areata. Regarding treatment: oral pan-JAK inhibitor, 5-10 mg twice daily. RNA, once extracted, was reverse transcribed into cDNA for use as the sequencing template. Generated by immunoSEQ multiplex PCR, the TCRdb table keeps only in-frame clones and is missing some. This sample carries fewer than 110,000 clones, just under 60% of them seen once, and the ten largest clones take about 15%. The sample consisted of CD8+ T cells sorted from blood, taken at roughly week 55, from a patient treated with tofacitinib. These TCRs come from a human donor with alopecia areata.

The chain employs TRBV30 and TRBJ2-3; D uncertain. V lost 3 bases to trimming and J lost 3 bases, with 4 bases between them. Germline V gives CDR1 GTSNPN, CDR2 SVGIG (reference sequence). CDR3 length equals 11 residues. The CDR3 region is CAWSQTDTQYF. DNA for the CDR3: TGTGCCTGGAGCCAAACAGATACGCAGTATTTT.

The V gene is TRBV4-1, the J gene TRBJ2-5; possibly TRBD2 for D (7 bases). This CDR3 has 15 residues. Deletions cut 2 bases from V and 5 bases from J, with 15 bases between. The germline V gene has CDR1 MGHRA and CDR2 YSYEKL. This chain's CDR3 is CASSQRGGGQETQYF. CDR3 DNA sequence: TGCGCCAGCAGCCAAAGAGGCGGGGGCCAGGAGACCCAGTACTTC.

The sample holds one count of this clone. The chain has TRBV7-9 and TRBJ2-3, with D maybe TRBD2 (6 bases). Germline loops: CDR1 SEHNR, CDR2 FQNEAQ (reference sequence). This CDR3 region has 13 residues. The CDR3 sequence: CAGERVSPDTQYF. CDR3 coding DNA: TGTGCGGGGGAGCGGGTGTCGCCAGATACGCAGTATTTT.

This clone was found a few times. V and J are TRBV13 and TRBJ2-7; tentatively, D is TRBD2 (5 bases). Per the germline V gene, CDR1 is PRHDT and CDR2 is FYEKMQ (reference sequence). The CDR3 has 16 residues. Trimming took off 5 bases at V and 2 bases at J, with 19 bases between the two ends. The CDR3 DNA follows: TGTGCCAGCAGCGGACGGCTAGCCGTGGGAACCTACGAGCAGTACTTC. This translates into CASSGRLAVGTYEQYF.

The V gene is TRBV7-9, the J gene TRBJ1-1; D is undetermined. CDR1 is SEHNR, CDR2 FQNEAQ, per germline (reference sequence). This CDR3 has 14 residues. Deletions cut 1 base from V and 6 bases from J, with 12 bases between. The CDR3 coding sequence is TGTGCCAGCAGCTTAGTCGAGGGAGGCCCTGAAGCTTTCTTT. It codes for CASSLVEGGPEAFF.

This clone occurred once. The chain joins TRBV5-1 to TRBJ1-6, with D maybe TRBD1 (5 bases). V was shortened by 3 bases and J by 7 bases, with 11 bases between the two germline ends. Germline-derived CDR1 and CDR2 are SGHRS and YFSETQ. CDR3 length: 14 residues. The DNA of the CDR3 is TGCGCCAGCAGCTCTCAGGGAGGGAATTCACCCCTCCACTTT. Protein: CASSSQGGNSPLHF.

This clone was seen a few times. The chain uses TRBV11-2 and TRBJ1-6, with 10 bases identical to TRBD1. This CDR3 region has 16 residues. J gave up 10 bases and V 2 bases, and 8 bases lay outside the gene matches. The germline V gene has CDR1 SGHAT and CDR2 FQNNGV. The chain's CDR3 is CASSLTPGTGVSPLHF. The CDR3 DNA sequence: TGTGCCAGCAGCTTAACGCCCGGGACAGGGGTGTCACCCCTCCACTTT.

V gene TRBV13 combines with J gene TRBJ1-2, with 12 bases lining up with TRBD1. The CDR3 covers 19 residues. V gave up 0 bases and J gave up 0 bases; unmatched junction bases: 8. The germline V gene has CDR1 PRHDT and CDR2 FYEKMQ (reference sequence). CDR3 protein: CASSLGRGQGASPNYGYTF. In DNA form, the CDR3 reads TGTGCCAGCAGCTTAGGCCGGGGACAGGGGGCATCTCCTAACTATGGCTACACCTTC.

The V and J genes are TRBV6-5 and TRBJ1-2; 8 bases are a match to TRBD1. The germline CDR1 and CDR2 sequences are MNHEY and SVGAGI. V lost 5 bases, J lost 7 bases, and 6 bases stayed unmatched. The length of the CDR3 is 13 residues. The CDR3 DNA follows: TGTGCCAGCAGTCCTCGGACAGGGTTTGGCTACACCTTC. Its protein is CASSPRTGFGYTF.

In regard to this clone: Without the conserved terminal phenylalanine or tryptophan, this CDR3 likely stems from a read error. The DNA is omitted, as the CDR3 cannot be located on it reliably, and the CDR3 follows TCRdb's listing. V and J are TRBV21-1 and TRBJ2-7; TRBD1 reflects the table's D call only, with no check against the DNA. TRBV21-1 corresponds to a pseudogene. The length of the CDR3 is 12 amino acids, counting both ends. CDR3 sequence: CASREQLHVRFY.

The chain employs TRBV16 and TRBJ1-2, with TRBD1 matching 7 bases. Germline CDR1 KGHSY, CDR2 FQNENV. Unmatched junction bases numbered 8, after V lost 1 base and J lost 6 bases. This CDR3 has 15 amino acids. The CDR3 sequence: CASSQYRQGPNGYTF. CDR3 in DNA: TGTGCCAGCAGCCAATACAGACAGGGACCCAATGGCTACACCTTC.

This rearrangement joins TRBV2 to TRBJ1-5; tentative D call: TRBD1 (5 bases). This CDR3 spans 12 amino acids. Germline assignment: CDR1 SNHLY and CDR2 FYNNEI. Between the trimmed V and J ends, which lost 4 bases and 6 bases, there was a span of 7 bases. The CDR3 spells CASSVGGQPQHF. The CDR3 bases are TGTGCCAGCAGTGTGGGGGGTCAGCCCCAGCATTTT. Supplemented by reference TRBV2 and TRBJ1-5, the full variable domain reads EPEVTQTPSHQVTQMGQEVILRCVPISNHLYFYWYRQILGQKVEFLVSFYNNEISEKSEIFDDQFSVERPDGSNFTLKIRSTKLEDSAMYFCASSVGGQPQHFGDGTRLSIL.

The chain uses TRBV2 and TRBJ2-3; TRBD2 matches 9 bases. The CDR3 has 15 amino acids. The J segment lost 0 bases and the V segment lost 5 bases, leaving 3 bases of the junction unmatched. Germline V gene data show CDR1 as SNHLY and CDR2 as FYNNEI. The CDR3 DNA reads as TGTGCCAGCAGTCCTCTAGCGGGGAGCACAGATACGCAGTATTTT. It specifies CASSPLAGSTDTQYF.

The rearrangement links TRBV2 to TRBJ1-5; D ambiguous. Germline CDR1 is SNHLY and CDR2 is FYNNEI. The CDR3 is made up of 16 amino acids. The V end lost 6 bases, the J end lost 0 bases, and 15 bases lay between the germline ends. CDR3 nucleotides: TGTGCCAGCAGAGAATCGACACTTTATAGCAATCAGCCCCAGCATTTT. Translating it yields CASRESTLYSNQPQHF.

This clone showed up many times. The chain joins TRBV23-1 to TRBJ2-1; TRBD2 aligns across 7 bases. TRBV23-1 is an ORF, and what it does is uncertain. The CDR3 has 15 amino acids. J lost 4 bases, V lost 7 bases, and 10 bases had no gene match. CDR3 protein: CASNNRDYEYNEQFF. CDR3 DNA: TGCGCCAGCAATAACCGGGACTACGAGTACAATGAGCAGTTCTTC.

This chain joins TRBV2 and TRBJ2-5, with D unresolved. Germline CDR1 is SNHLY and CDR2 is FYNNEI. CDR3 size: 13 residues. The V end lost 2 bases, the J end lost 5 bases, and 9 bases lay between the germline ends. CDR3 amino acids: CASSEPTSETQYF. The CDR3 bases are TGTGCCAGCAGTGAACCAACCTCGGAGACCCAGTACTTC.

This chain links TRBV9 with TRBJ1-2; 7 bases line up with TRBD1. Germline loops: CDR1 SGDLS, CDR2 YYNGEE. This CDR3 has 16 residues. The trim removed 0 bases at V and 4 bases at J, leaving 9 bases unmatched. The DNA of the CDR3 is TGTGCCAGCAGCGTAGGGAGAGGGACAGACCTCTATGGCTACACCTTC. Residues: CASSVGRGTDLYGYTF. The full variable domain, rest sourced from reference TRBV9 and TRBJ1-2, is DSGVTQTPKHLITATGQRVTLRCSPRSGDLSVYWYQQSLDQGLQFLIQYYNGEERAKGNILERFSAQQFPDLHSELNLSSLELGDSALYFCASSVGRGTDLYGYTFGSGTRLTVV.

The rearrangement links TRBV19 to TRBJ2-5; D is possibly TRBD1 or TRBD2 (5 bases each). The CDR3 is made up of 13 amino acids. V was clipped by 5 bases and J by 4 bases, with 11 bases between them. The germline gives CDR1 LNHDA, CDR2 SQIVND (reference sequence). The CDR3 region is CASSSRDGETQYF. The CDR3 DNA reads TGTGCCAGTAGTTCCCGGGACGGAGAGACCCAGTACTTC.

This clone was picked up a small number of times. The chain uses TRBV10-2 and TRBJ2-1, with 8 bases that match TRBD1. With V trimmed by 4 bases and J by 6 bases, 2 bases remained unmatched. The germline CDR1 and CDR2 sequences are WSHSY and SAAADI. This CDR3 spans 13 amino acids. This CDR3 reads CASSGGTGNEQFF. The CDR3 coding sequence is TGCGCCAGCAGTGGAGGGACAGGCAATGAGCAGTTCTTC.

This chain connects TRBV10-3 to TRBJ2-7; 8 bases match TRBD1. CDR1 and CDR2 (germline): ENHRY, SYGVKD. With 6 bases clipped from V and 1 base from J, the junction kept 2 bases outside the gene matches. CDR3 length: 13 residues. This CDR3 is CAIRGQESYEQYF. The CDR3 DNA follows: TGTGCCATCAGGGGACAGGAATCCTACGAGCAGTACTTC.

The V gene is TRBV4-1, the J gene TRBJ2-7; either TRBD1 or TRBD2 may fit D (6 bases each). Germline lookup yields CDR1 MGHRA and CDR2 YSYEKL. This CDR3 spans 14 amino acids. V lost 0 bases and J lost 7, with 13 bases in between. The chain's CDR3 is CASSQEGAGREQYF. CDR3 sequence (DNA): TGCGCCAGCAGCCAAGAGGGGGCGGGGCGGGAGCAGTACTTC.

This clone was recorded a few times. The chain links TRBV7-2 to TRBJ2-5; a weak D match, TRBD1 (5 bases). Germline V gene lookup returns CDR1 SGHTA and CDR2 FQGNSA. The CDR3 spans 15 residues. V gave up 1 base and J gave up 4 bases, with 13 bases separating them. CDR3 nucleotides: TGTGCCAGCAGCTTAGTCCAGGGAAGCGCAGAGACCCAGTACTTC. Protein: CASSLVQGSAETQYF.

The V and J genes are TRBV12-5 and TRBJ2-3, with D perhaps assigned TRBD1 or TRBD2 (5 bases each). The CDR3 has 18 residues. The V and J ends lost 3 bases and 0 bases respectively, with 19 bases between them. The germline V gene encodes CDR1 LGHNT and CDR2 FRNRAP. CDR3 loop: CASGFFSRGVISTDTQYF. In DNA, the CDR3 is TGTGCTAGTGGTTTTTTCTCGCGAGGGGTGATCAGCACAGATACGCAGTATTTT.

This clone appeared a few times. The chain carries TRBV13 and TRBJ1-1; D is unclear. This CDR3 comprises 15 residues. Trimming shortened V by 3 bases and J by 2 bases, and 13 bases separated the two germline ends. Looked up from germline, CDR1 is PRHDT and CDR2 is FYEKMQ (reference sequence). DNA of the CDR3: TGTGCCAGCAGCTTGGGAGCTAGGGCCAACACTGAAGCTTTCTTT. Protein product: CASSLGARANTEAFF.

V is TRBV5-1 and J is TRBJ1-5; D might be TRBD1 (6 bases). The CDR3 covers 17 residues. Germline CDR1 is SGHRS and CDR2 is YFSETQ. V lost 0 bases to trimming and J lost 1 base, with 14 bases between them. This CDR3 is CASSLVPQGLSNQPQHF. The CDR3 coding sequence is TGCGCCAGCAGCTTGGTACCGCAGGGGCTGAGCAATCAGCCCCAGCATTTT. Drawing the rest from reference TRBV5-1 and TRBJ1-5, the complete variable domain is KAGVTQTPRYLIKTRGQQVTLSCSPISGHRSVSWYQQTPGQGLQFLFEYFSETQRNKGNFPGRFSGRQFSNSRSEMNVSTLELGDSALYLCASSLVPQGLSNQPQHFGDGTRLSIL.